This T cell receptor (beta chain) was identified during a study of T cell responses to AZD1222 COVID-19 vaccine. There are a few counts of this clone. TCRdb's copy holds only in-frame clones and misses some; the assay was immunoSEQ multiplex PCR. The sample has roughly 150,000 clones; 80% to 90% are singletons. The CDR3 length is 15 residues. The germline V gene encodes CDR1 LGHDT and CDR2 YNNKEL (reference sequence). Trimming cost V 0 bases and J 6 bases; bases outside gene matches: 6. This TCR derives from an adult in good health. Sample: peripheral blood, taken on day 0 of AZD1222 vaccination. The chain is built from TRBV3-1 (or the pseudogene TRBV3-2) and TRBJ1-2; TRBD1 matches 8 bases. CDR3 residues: CASSQEDRDINGYTF. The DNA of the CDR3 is TGTGCCAGCAGCCAAGAGGACAGGGATATTAATGGCTACACCTTC.